This T cell receptor (beta chain) comes out of a study of blood T cell repertoires in COVID-19. Study-wide context: COVID-19 samples, acute and convalescent, were from the United States, Italy and Spain. T cells, B-cell-depleted T cells, or PBMCs provided the cDNA or gDNA that served as material.

The CDR3 runs 18 residues. The ends were cut back, 4 bases at V and 0 bases at J, with 19 bases in the middle. CDR1 is SGHVS, CDR2 FNYEAQ, per germline. Data came from immunoSEQ multiplex PCR; TCRdb stores just in-frame clones and leaves some out. Altogether around 110,000 clones are present, less than 90% being singletons, with the ten largest covering 2% to 2.5%. Sample: peripheral blood. The genes are TRBV7-6 and TRBJ2-1; no clear D. The receptor comes from a man between 25 and 39 years old with acute or convalescent COVID-19. In nucleotides, the CDR3 is TGTGCCAGCAGCTCCCCACCCTACCGTAGGAGCTCCTACAATGAGCAGTTCTTC. Its translation: CASSSPPYRRSSYNEQFF.